This T cell receptor beta chain is drawn from a study of shared clonotypes between healthy human individuals. Method: immunoSEQ multiplex PCR; TCRdb's copy keeps in-frame clones and lacks some. The table has some 2,000,000 clones, approximately 94% seen once. The ends lost 2 bases at V and 4 bases at J; junction bases unmatched: 0. This CDR3 region has 13 residues. CDR1 is MNHNS and CDR2 is SASEGT in the germline V gene. Concerning this clone itself: The same CDR3 arises from other DNA sequences in this sample as well.

The clonotype originates from a man between 18 and 35 years old in good health. The chain carries TRBV6-1 and TRBJ1-2, with 8 bases lining up with TRBD1. The sequenced material came from naive CD4+ T cells sorted from blood. The sample's subset: CD45RA+ positively selected. The CDR3 loop is CASSEQGAYGYTF. CDR3 coding DNA: TGTGCCAGCAGTGAACAGGGGGCCTATGGCTACACCTTC.